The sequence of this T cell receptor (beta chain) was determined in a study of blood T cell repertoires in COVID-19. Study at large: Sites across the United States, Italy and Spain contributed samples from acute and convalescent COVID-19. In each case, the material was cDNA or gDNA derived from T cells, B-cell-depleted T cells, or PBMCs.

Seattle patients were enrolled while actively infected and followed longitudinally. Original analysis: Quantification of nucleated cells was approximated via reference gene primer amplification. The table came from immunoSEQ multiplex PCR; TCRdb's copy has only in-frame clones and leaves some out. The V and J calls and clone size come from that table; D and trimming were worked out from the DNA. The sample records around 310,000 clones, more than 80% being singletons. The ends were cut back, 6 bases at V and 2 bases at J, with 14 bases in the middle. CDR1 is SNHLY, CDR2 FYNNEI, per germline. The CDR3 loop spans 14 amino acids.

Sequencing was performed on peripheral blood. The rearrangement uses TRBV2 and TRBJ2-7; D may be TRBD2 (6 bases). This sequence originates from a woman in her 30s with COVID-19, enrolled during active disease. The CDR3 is CASSVGLFTYEQYF. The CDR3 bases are TGTGCCAGCAGCGTGGGACTTTTCACCTACGAGCAGTACTTC.